This TCR beta chain stems from a study of T cells in localized non-small cell lung cancer. Broader study findings: Tumor trailed uninvolved adjacent lung in T cell clonality, which peaked there. In adjacent lung, a median approximately 60 of the top 100 tumor clones were found. An association was observed between higher blood T cell density and longer overall survival. Sequencing, confined to only one tumor region, leaves heterogeneity possible.

On this clone: Its target is not known.

This table comes from immunoSEQ multiplex PCR, and its TCRdb copy is limited to in-frame clones, with some not included. The sample lists 18,000 or so clones; approximately 83% were seen once. Looked up from germline, CDR1 is MNHNS and CDR2 is SASEGT. V was trimmed by 5 bases and J by 6 bases, leaving 17 bases between them. The CDR3 consists of 14 residues. Sequenced material: peripheral blood, taken before any cancer treatment. The receptor's source is a female donor older than 55 with stage I lung adenocarcinoma. The genes are TRBV6-1 and TRBJ2-7, with TRBD1 as a possible D gene (6 bases). The CDR3 here is CASSRGQSSVEQYF. CDR3 nucleotide sequence: TGTGCCAGCAGTCGCGGACAGAGTAGCGTCGAGCAGTACTTC.